These T cell receptor beta chains were read from a single sample in a study of beta chain features in type 1 diabetes. The protocol was immunoSEQ multiplex PCR, while the TCRdb copy is restricted to in-frame clones and leaves out a portion. The sample has 450,000 or so clones, 11% seen once; the top ten hold over 0.04%. Material for sequencing was naive CD4+ T cells from blood. These receptors came from a woman younger than 30 in good health. CDR3s include the opening cysteine and the closing phenylalanine or tryptophan. Fields, in order: V gene, D gene, clone size, J gene, CDR3 protein, CDR3 DNA. D genes are given only for firm matches. Clone size is stated in some rows and not others, as once, few, many or a class when expanded.

v_gene: TRBV18; d_gene: -; abundance: few; j_gene: TRBJ2-1; CDR3aa: CAAAGNALIRNEQFF; CDR3nt: TGTGCCGCAGCCGGAAATGCTCTCATCCGAAATGAGCAGTTCTTC
v_gene: TRBV28; d_gene: -; abundance: few; j_gene: TRBJ2-3; CDR3aa: CASSFAQGAGVDTQYF; CDR3nt: TGTGCCAGCAGTTTTGCACAGGGCGCCGGGGTAGATACGCAGTATTTT
v_gene: TRBV27; d_gene: TRBD2; abundance: -; j_gene: TRBJ2-3; CDR3aa: CASSFQRLAGGGDTQYF; CDR3nt: TGTGCCAGCAGTTTTCAACGGCTAGCGGGAGGGGGAGATACGCAGTATTTT
v_gene: TRBV12-5; d_gene: TRBD2; abundance: once; j_gene: TRBJ2-1; CDR3aa: CASGLILAGDSYNEQFF; CDR3nt: TGTGCTAGTGGTTTGATCTTAGCGGGAGACTCCTACAATGAGCAGTTCTTC
v_gene: TRBV9; d_gene: -; abundance: -; j_gene: TRBJ2-1; CDR3aa: CASSVEGGTVYNEQFF; CDR3nt: TGTGCCAGCAGCGTAGAGGGCGGGACCGTATACAATGAGCAGTTCTTC
v_gene: TRBV14; d_gene: -; abundance: few; j_gene: TRBJ2-1; CDR3aa: CASSQDWAGMWVNEQFF; CDR3nt: TGTGCCAGCAGCCAAGATTGGGCGGGAATGTGGGTCAATGAGCAGTTCTTC
v_gene: TRBV28; d_gene: -; abundance: few; j_gene: TRBJ2-1; CDR3aa: CASCRGYNEQFF; CDR3nt: TGTGCCAGCTGCAGGGGTTACAATGAGCAGTTCTTC
v_gene: TRBV30; d_gene: -; abundance: -; j_gene: TRBJ1-2; CDR3aa: CAWKGRGLALYGYTF; CDR3nt: TGTGCCTGGAAGGGGAGGGGACTGGCTCTCTATGGCTACACCTTC
v_gene: TRBV11-3; d_gene: TRBD2; abundance: few; j_gene: TRBJ2-5; CDR3aa: CASSAGLAGGRRETQYF; CDR3nt: TGTGCCAGCAGCGCCGGACTAGCGGGAGGTCGGAGAGAGACCCAGTACTTC
v_gene: TRBV5-1; d_gene: -; abundance: -; j_gene: TRBJ2-2; CDR3aa: CASGTLTYTGELFF; CDR3nt: TGCGCCAGCGGAACTCTAACCTACACCGGGGAGCTGTTTTTT
v_gene: TRBV5-1; d_gene: -; abundance: -; j_gene: TRBJ2-7; CDR3aa: CASSLGGQTHEQYF; CDR3nt: TGCGCCAGCAGCTTGGGCGGACAAACCCACGAGCAGTACTTC
v_gene: TRBV7-9; d_gene: -; abundance: -; j_gene: TRBJ2-3; CDR3aa: CASSFLLMADTQYF; CDR3nt: TGTGCCAGCAGCTTCCTCCTAATGGCAGATACGCAGTATTTT
v_gene: TRBV10-3; d_gene: -; abundance: many; j_gene: TRBJ2-1; CDR3aa: CAIRDGTEQFF; CDR3nt: TGTGCCATCAGGGACGGGACCGAGCAGTTCTTC
v_gene: TRBV5-1; d_gene: -; abundance: -; j_gene: TRBJ1-1; CDR3aa: CASSLEVGTEAFF; CDR3nt: TGCGCCAGCAGCTTGGAGGTGGGGACTGAAGCTTTCTTT
v_gene: TRBV6-5; d_gene: -; abundance: -; j_gene: TRBJ2-3; CDR3aa: CASSLANTQYF; CDR3nt: TGTGCCAGCAGTTTAGCAAATACGCAGTATTTT
v_gene: TRBV7-2; d_gene: -; abundance: few; j_gene: TRBJ2-1; CDR3aa: CASSLVGTQINEQFF; CDR3nt: TGTGCCAGCAGCTTAGTTGGGACACAAATCAATGAGCAGTTCTTC
v_gene: TRBV4-2; d_gene: -; abundance: -; j_gene: TRBJ1-6; CDR3aa: CASSQDRNSPLHF; CDR3nt: TGTGCCAGCAGCCAGGACCGTAATTCACCCCTCCACTTT
v_gene: TRBV4-1; d_gene: TRBD1; abundance: few; j_gene: TRBJ1-1; CDR3aa: CASSQRQGPNTEAFF; CDR3nt: TGCGCCAGCAGCCAACGACAGGGACCGAACACTGAAGCTTTCTTT
v_gene: TRBV9; d_gene: TRBD2; abundance: -; j_gene: TRBJ2-3; CDR3aa: CASSVGLAGGKETDTQYF; CDR3nt: TGTGCCAGCAGCGTTGGACTAGCGGGAGGGAAGGAAACAGATACGCAGTATTTT
v_gene: TRBV5-1; d_gene: TRBD1; abundance: -; j_gene: TRBJ2-5; CDR3aa: CASSSQGAAETQYF; CDR3nt: TGCGCCAGCAGCTCACAGGGGGCGGCGGAGACCCAGTACTTC
v_gene: TRBV29-1; d_gene: -; abundance: -; j_gene: TRBJ1-2; CDR3aa: CSVDRGSGGYTF; CDR3nt: TGCAGCGTTGACAGGGGAAGTGGTGGCTACACCTTC
v_gene: TRBV5-1; d_gene: -; abundance: -; j_gene: TRBJ2-5; CDR3aa: CASSLGQQETQYF; CDR3nt: TGCGCCAGCAGCTTAGGACAGCAAGAGACCCAGTACTTC
v_gene: TRBV7-9; d_gene: TRBD1; abundance: -; j_gene: TRBJ2-1; CDR3aa: CASSRRQGNEQFF; CDR3nt: TGTGCCAGCAGCCGACGACAGGGAAATGAGCAGTTCTTC
v_gene: TRBV28; d_gene: -; abundance: few; j_gene: TRBJ2-5; CDR3aa: CASSSTSGAQETQYF; CDR3nt: TGTGCCAGCAGTTCTACCTCGGGGGCCCAAGAGACCCAGTACTTC
v_gene: TRBV29-1; d_gene: -; abundance: -; j_gene: TRBJ2-5; CDR3aa: CSADGKQGPTQYF; CDR3nt: TGCAGCGCAGATGGAAAACAGGGCCCGACCCAGTACTTC
v_gene: TRBV19; d_gene: TRBD1; abundance: -; j_gene: TRBJ1-2; CDR3aa: CASSTQQGPYGYTF; CDR3nt: TGTGCCAGTAGTACACAACAGGGGCCCTATGGCTACACCTTC
v_gene: TRBV7-8; d_gene: TRBD1; abundance: -; j_gene: TRBJ1-2; CDR3aa: CASSSHGQGIGGYTF; CDR3nt: TGTGCCAGCAGCTCCCACGGACAGGGGATCGGTGGCTACACCTTC
v_gene: TRBV6-6; d_gene: -; abundance: few; j_gene: TRBJ2-6; CDR3aa: CASKGGSGANVLTF; CDR3nt: TGTGCCAGCAAAGGAGGCTCTGGGGCCAACGTCCTGACTTTC
v_gene: TRBV7-8; d_gene: -; abundance: -; j_gene: TRBJ2-4; CDR3aa: CASSLALAVPAKNIQYF; CDR3nt: TGTGCCAGCAGCTTAGCGCTGGCAGTTCCAGCCAAAAACATTCAGTACTTC
v_gene: TRBV19; d_gene: -; abundance: -; j_gene: TRBJ2-5; CDR3aa: CASKTPQETQYF; CDR3nt: TGTGCCAGTAAGACACCCCAAGAGACCCAGTACTTC
v_gene: TRBV7-2; d_gene: TRBD1; abundance: -; j_gene: TRBJ1-5; CDR3aa: CASSLGGTVDQPQHF; CDR3nt: TGTGCCAGCAGCTTAGGGGGGACAGTTGATCAGCCCCAGCATTTT
v_gene: TRBV7-2; d_gene: -; abundance: few; j_gene: TRBJ2-7; CDR3aa: CASSFTGFEQYF; CDR3nt: TGTGCCAGCAGCTTTACAGGGTTCGAGCAGTACTTC
v_gene: TRBV9; d_gene: -; abundance: -; j_gene: TRBJ2-1; CDR3aa: CASSVWMGDEQFF; CDR3nt: TGTGCCAGCAGCGTATGGATGGGGGATGAGCAGTTCTTC
v_gene: TRBV18; d_gene: -; abundance: -; j_gene: TRBJ1-5; CDR3aa: CASSPSQGWGQPQHF; CDR3nt: TGTGCCAGCTCGCCTTCACAGGGTTGGGGGCAGCCCCAGCATTTT
v_gene: TRBV4-1; d_gene: -; abundance: few; j_gene: TRBJ2-4; CDR3aa: CASSQGDARGLAKNIQYF; CDR3nt: TGCGCCAGCAGCCAAGGGGATGCACGAGGTTTAGCCAAAAACATTCAGTACTTC
v_gene: TRBV5-1; d_gene: -; abundance: -; j_gene: TRBJ2-5; CDR3aa: CASKPGDIQETQYF; CDR3nt: TGCGCCAGCAAACCAGGGGATATCCAAGAGACCCAGTACTTC
v_gene: TRBV6-1; d_gene: -; abundance: -; j_gene: TRBJ1-2; CDR3aa: CASNLWVPNYGYTF; CDR3nt: TGTGCCAGCAACTTGTGGGTCCCAAACTATGGCTACACCTTC
v_gene: TRBV18; d_gene: -; abundance: -; j_gene: TRBJ2-1; CDR3aa: CASSPGQGLGSYNEQFF; CDR3nt: TGTGCCAGCTCACCAGGGCAGGGATTGGGCTCCTACAATGAGCAGTTCTTC
v_gene: TRBV7-6; d_gene: TRBD2; abundance: few; j_gene: TRBJ2-3; CDR3aa: CASLAGEGTDTQYF; CDR3nt: TGTGCCAGTTTAGCGGGAGAGGGCACAGATACGCAGTATTTT
v_gene: TRBV13; d_gene: -; abundance: few; j_gene: TRBJ1-2; CDR3aa: CASSLGEGGYTF; CDR3nt: TGTGCCAGCAGCTTAGGTGAGGGTGGCTACACCTTC
v_gene: TRBV7-9; d_gene: -; abundance: few; j_gene: TRBJ2-1; CDR3aa: CASSSGQFYNEQFF; CDR3nt: TGTGCCAGCAGCTCCGGACAGTTCTACAATGAGCAGTTCTTC
v_gene: TRBV29-1; d_gene: -; abundance: many; j_gene: TRBJ1-1; CDR3aa: CSVPRGLNTEAFF; CDR3nt: TGCAGCGTCCCCCGGGGGTTGAACACTGAAGCTTTCTTT
v_gene: TRBV9; d_gene: -; abundance: many; j_gene: TRBJ2-1; CDR3aa: CASSVDSGPYNEQFF; CDR3nt: TGTGCCAGCAGCGTAGATAGCGGACCCTACAATGAGCAGTTCTTC
v_gene: TRBV28; d_gene: -; abundance: few; j_gene: TRBJ2-1; CDR3aa: CASSSRGYQGYNEQFF; CDR3nt: TGTGCCAGCAGTAGCAGGGGTTACCAGGGCTACAATGAGCAGTTCTTC
v_gene: TRBV29-1; d_gene: -; abundance: -; j_gene: TRBJ2-5; CDR3aa: CSVGIGKLVGLETQYF; CDR3nt: TGCAGCGTTGGTATCGGAAAGTTGGTGGGCTTGGAGACCCAGTACTTC
v_gene: TRBV29-1; d_gene: -; abundance: -; j_gene: TRBJ2-3; CDR3aa: CSLLSWGTDTQYF; CDR3nt: TGCAGCCTCCTATCTTGGGGCACAGATACGCAGTATTTT
v_gene: TRBV7-9; d_gene: -; abundance: -; j_gene: TRBJ1-2; CDR3aa: CASSLELTPSNYGYTF; CDR3nt: TGTGCCAGCAGCTTAGAGCTAACTCCCTCTAACTATGGCTACACCTTC
v_gene: TRBV7-9; d_gene: -; abundance: -; j_gene: TRBJ2-1; CDR3aa: CASSNLARSSYNEQFF; CDR3nt: TGTGCCAGCAGCAATTTAGCGCGTAGCTCCTACAATGAGCAGTTCTTC
v_gene: TRBV28; d_gene: -; abundance: few; j_gene: TRBJ1-5; CDR3aa: CASSRRGQPQHF; CDR3nt: TGTGCCAGCAGTCGTCGAGGTCAGCCCCAGCATTTT
v_gene: TRBV7-9; d_gene: -; abundance: few; j_gene: TRBJ2-1; CDR3aa: CASSPAGVSSYNEQFF; CDR3nt: TGTGCCAGCAGCCCCGCAGGAGTAAGCTCCTACAATGAGCAGTTCTTC